This TCR beta chain was obtained from a study of beta chain features in type 1 diabetes. Study-wide findings and caveats: It was not settled here whether HLA type affects TCRB rearrangement. Possible PCR preference for shorter templates applied equally to patients and controls. Possibly, sequencing cDNA over-represented cells that had high TCR expression levels.

Per the germline V gene, CDR1 is SGHAT and CDR2 is FQNNGV. The CDR3 extends over 18 amino acids. V shed 5 bases and J shed 9 bases, with 29 bases lying between them. Expressed TCRB transcripts were sequenced after all isolated RNA was converted to cDNA. The method was immunoSEQ multiplex PCR; TCRdb's version includes in-frame clones alone and lacks a portion of them. The repertoire consists of 680,000 or so clones, with 15% to 19% occurring once and the leading ten covering 0.07% to 0.095%. This clone turned up a few times. Its antigen is not known. The sequence derives from a man between 18 and 29 years old in good health. Sequencing used naive CD4+ T cells from blood. The J gene is TRBJ2-4, the V gene TRBV11-2; TRBD1 might be the D (6 bases). The DNA for the CDR3 is TGTGCCAGCAGCGTTCCCGTGGGGGACATACAAGCTCGCGGCATTCAGTACTTC. It translates to CASSVPVGDIQARGIQYF.